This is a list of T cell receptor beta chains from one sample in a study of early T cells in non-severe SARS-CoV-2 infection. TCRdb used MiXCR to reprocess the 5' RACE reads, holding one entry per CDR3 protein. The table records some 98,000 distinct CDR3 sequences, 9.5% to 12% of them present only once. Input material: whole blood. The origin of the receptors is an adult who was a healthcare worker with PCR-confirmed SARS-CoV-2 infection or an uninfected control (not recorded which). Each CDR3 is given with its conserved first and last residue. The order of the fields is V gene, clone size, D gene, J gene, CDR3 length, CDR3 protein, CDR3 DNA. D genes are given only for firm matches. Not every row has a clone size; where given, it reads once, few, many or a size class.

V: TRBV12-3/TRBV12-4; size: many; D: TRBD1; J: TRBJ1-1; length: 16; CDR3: CASSPWTGARDTEAFF; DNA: TGTGCCAGCAGTCCTTGGACAGGGGCGAGGGACACTGAAGCTTTCTTT
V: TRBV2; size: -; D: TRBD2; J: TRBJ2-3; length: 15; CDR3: CASRASGGASDTQYF; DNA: TGTGCCAGCAGGGCTAGCGGGGGGGCGTCAGATACGCAGTATTTT
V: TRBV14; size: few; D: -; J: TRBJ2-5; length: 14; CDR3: CASSQVRRQETQYF; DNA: TGTGCCAGCAGCCAAGTTAGACGGCAAGAGACCCAGTACTTC
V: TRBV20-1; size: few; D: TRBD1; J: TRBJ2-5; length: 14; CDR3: CSARGGQGSETQYF; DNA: TGCAGTGCTAGGGGGGGACAGGGGAGCGAGACCCAGTACTTC
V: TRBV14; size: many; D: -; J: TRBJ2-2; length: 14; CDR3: CASSQARWAGELFF; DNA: TGTGCCAGCAGCCAAGCCAGGTGGGCCGGGGAGCTGTTTTTT
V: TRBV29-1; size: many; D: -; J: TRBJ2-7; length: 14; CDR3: CSVFSGTDSYEQYF; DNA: TGCAGCGTGTTCTCCGGGACCGACTCCTACGAGCAGTACTTC
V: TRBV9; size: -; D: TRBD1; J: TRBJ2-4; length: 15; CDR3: CASSTPGTGENIQYF; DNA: TGTGCCAGCAGCACACCCGGGACAGGGGAAAACATTCAGTACTTC
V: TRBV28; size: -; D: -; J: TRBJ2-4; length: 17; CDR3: CASSPRRQTAAKNIQYF; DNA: TGTGCCAGCAGTCCCCGCCGCCAGACAGCAGCCAAAAACATTCAGTACTTC
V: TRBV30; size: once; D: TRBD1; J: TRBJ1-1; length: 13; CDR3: CAWTKDRVTEAFF; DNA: TGTGCCTGGACCAAGGACAGGGTAACTGAAGCTTTCTTT
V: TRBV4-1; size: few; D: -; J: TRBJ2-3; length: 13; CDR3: CASSREISDTQYF; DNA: TGCGCCAGCAGCCGGGAGATATCAGATACGCAGTATTTT
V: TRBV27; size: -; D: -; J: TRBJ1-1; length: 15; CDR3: CASKVVGTMNTEAFF; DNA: TGTGCCAGCAAGGTCGTCGGGACAATGAACACTGAAGCTTTCTTT
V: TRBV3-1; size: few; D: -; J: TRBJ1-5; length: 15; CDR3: CASSQLPGLDQPQHF; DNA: TGTGCCAGCAGCCAATTGCCAGGGCTTGATCAGCCCCAGCATTTT
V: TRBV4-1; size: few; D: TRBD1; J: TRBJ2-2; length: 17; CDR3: CASSLISGTGGIRELFF; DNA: TGCGCCAGCAGCCTAATATCCGGGACAGGGGGAATCAGGGAGCTGTTTTTT
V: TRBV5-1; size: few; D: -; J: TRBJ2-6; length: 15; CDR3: CASSLDGTGANVLTF; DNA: TGCGCCAGCAGCTTGGATGGGACTGGGGCCAACGTCCTGACTTTC
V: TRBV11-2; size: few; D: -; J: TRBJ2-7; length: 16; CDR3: CASSLGGAGVAYEQYF; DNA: TGTGCCAGCAGCTTAGGGGGGGCAGGGGTCGCCTACGAGCAGTACTTC
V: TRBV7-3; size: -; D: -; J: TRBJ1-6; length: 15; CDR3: CASSLKGPLDSPLHF; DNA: TGTGCCAGCAGCTTAAAGGGGCCCTTGGATTCACCCCTCCACTTT
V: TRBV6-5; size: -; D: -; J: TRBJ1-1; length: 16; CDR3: CASSYSSGPMDTEAFF; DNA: TGTGCCAGCAGTTACTCGAGTGGCCCTATGGACACTGAAGCTTTCTTT
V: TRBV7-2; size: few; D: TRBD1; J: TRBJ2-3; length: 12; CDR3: CAKQGAGDTQYF; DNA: TGTGCCAAACAGGGGGCAGGAGATACGCAGTATTTT
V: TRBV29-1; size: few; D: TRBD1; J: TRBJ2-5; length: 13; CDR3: CSAWDRGQETQYF; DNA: TGCAGCGCTTGGGACAGGGGCCAAGAGACCCAGTACTTC
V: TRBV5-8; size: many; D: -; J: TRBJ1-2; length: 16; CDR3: CASSLGTANPNYGYTF; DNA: TGTGCCAGCAGCTTGGGGACCGCTAACCCTAACTATGGCTACACCTTC
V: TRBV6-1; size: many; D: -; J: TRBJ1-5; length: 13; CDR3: CASARGVRQPQHF; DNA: TGTGCCAGCGCAAGGGGGGTACGACAGCCCCAGCATTTT
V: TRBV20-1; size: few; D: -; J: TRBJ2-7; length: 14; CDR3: CSARGRSQPYEQYF; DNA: TGCAGTGCTAGAGGTCGGTCCCAGCCCTACGAGCAGTACTTC
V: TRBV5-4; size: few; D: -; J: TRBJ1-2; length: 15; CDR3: CASSLVWDIPYGYTF; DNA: TGTGCCAGCAGCTTAGTGTGGGACATCCCCTATGGCTACACCTTC
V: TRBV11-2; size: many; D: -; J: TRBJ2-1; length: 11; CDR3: CASSLVSKQFF; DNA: TGTGCCAGCAGCTTAGTCAGCAAGCAGTTCTTC
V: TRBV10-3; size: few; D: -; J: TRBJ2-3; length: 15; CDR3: CAIIRGDGATDTQYF; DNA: TGTGCCATCATACGAGGGGATGGGGCCACAGATACGCAGTATTTT